The 6 T cell receptor beta chains listed next were all sequenced from one sample in a study of cytomegalovirus exposure and HLA in healthy donors. The PCR used 60 Vbeta and 13 Jbeta primers. Measured with immunoSEQ multiplex PCR; TCRdb has only the in-frame clones, and not every one. In the table there are approximately 100,000 clones, more than 75% of which are singletons. The source material was PBMCs. The receptors stem from a woman aged 40 to 50 in good health and CMV-seropositive.

The chain's CDR3 is CASSAGTGIQETQYF. The CDR3 nucleotides are TGTGCCAGCAGTGCCGGGACAGGGATACAAGAGACCCAGTACTTC. This chain links TRBV6-4 with TRBJ2-5; 9 positions match TRBD1. The CDR3 has 15 residues. The germline gives CDR1 MRHNA, CDR2 SNTAGT. Losses at the gene ends were 4 bases for V and 2 bases for J; bases not matched to a gene: 5.

This clone has more than one count but fewer than ten. The rearrangement links TRBV6-1 to TRBJ2-5; tentatively, D is TRBD2 (5 bases). Trimming removed 6 bases at V and 5 bases at J, with 19 bases between. This CDR3 spans 15 amino acids. The germline CDR1 and CDR2 sequences are MNHNS and SASEGT. Here the CDR3 reads CASRIGGFGFETQYF. The CDR3 bases are TGTGCCAGCAGGATCGGAGGTTTTGGTTTTGAGACCCAGTACTTC.

This clone was seen only a few times. The chain has TRBV23-1 and TRBJ2-7; 7 nucleotides align to TRBD1. TRBV23-1 is treated as an ORF (open reading frame) with a function not yet certain. Trimming took 4 bases from V and 2 from J; bases not matched to a gene: 11. CDR3 size: 16 residues. As DNA, the CDR3 is TGCGCCAGCAGTCGCCGACTACAGGGGATAGCCTACGAGCAGTACTTC. Its translation: CASSRRLQGIAYEQYF.

The count of this clone is one. The chain couples TRBV18 to TRBJ2-7, with 9 bases fitting TRBD1. Germline values: CDR1 KGHSH, CDR2 LQKENI. The CDR3 has 14 residues. Trimming cost V 6 bases and J 6 bases; bases outside gene matches: 9. DNA for the CDR3: TGTGCCAGCTCCCCCGGGACAGGGCCCCTCGAGCAGTACTTC. This sequence encodes CASSPGTGPLEQYF.

The chain couples TRBV10-3 to TRBJ2-3; 7 bases align to TRBD2. The trim removed 7 bases at V and 10 bases at J, leaving 5 bases unmatched. The CDR3 runs 11 residues. Germline V gene lookup returns CDR1 ENHRY and CDR2 SYGVKD. Here the CDR3 reads CAINPGGSQYF. CDR3 DNA sequence: TGTGCCATCAACCCCGGGGGGTCGCAGTATTTT.

This chain links TRBV6-5 with TRBJ2-7; D perhaps matches TRBD2 (6 bases). Per the germline V gene, CDR1 is MNHEY and CDR2 is SVGAGI. The V end was cut by 1 base, the J end by 11 bases, with 15 bases between. CDR3 length equals 13 residues. The CDR3 DNA is TGTGCCAGCAGTTACTGGGCGGGGTCTTGGGAGTACTTC. Amino acid sequence: CASSYWAGSWEYF.